Reported below is one T cell receptor beta chain. Its antigen remains undetermined. No clone much larger than this one lies a single base away; base qualities are absent. Systemically healthy Caucasian individuals from Russia, approximately 39 in total and aged roughly 6 to 100 years, were included as donors. Roughly 9.5 milliliters of peripheral blood were drawn from each donor into EDTA-treated Vacutainer tubes. Ficoll-Paque density-gradient centrifugation was used to isolate PBMCs, with at least 7 million per sample. Total RNA, at least 6 micrograms per sample, was extracted from PBMCs with Trizol reagent. For every donor, an aliquot of PBMCs went through flow cytometry to measure the percentages of naive CD45RAhigh/CD27high T cells. The sample is drawn from a study of blood T cells in healthy people across ages (dated by TCRdb to the mid-2010s). The study in broad terms: In model experiments, template switching captured about one uniquely barcoded TCR beta cDNA molecule for every two T cells. Four age groups were formed from the donors: young (average about 16 years), middle-aged (more than 35), aged (more than 55) and long-lived (about 80). To track age-related changes in TCR beta repertoire diversity, the study relied on deep sequencing normalized with unique cDNA molecular identifiers. Two additional independent replicas of 1 million unique cDNA reads from the same blood draw were analyzed for two donors (one aged 18 to 30 and one aged 80 or older).

Receptors were amplified or captured by 5' RACE. This sample was sequenced with an Illumina HiSeq 2500. A second PCR of roughly 7 to 11 cycles was performed with a sample-barcoded 5' primer and a J-beta primer mix. A unique molecular identifier was introduced onto each TCR beta cDNA molecule by a template-switch 5' adaptor carrying 12 random nucleotides. Each sample yielded at least 3 million CDR3-containing paired-end reads. First-strand cDNA synthesis was performed from all RNA using the Mint cDNA synthesis kit, with priming by a TRBC-specific oligonucleotide. Following uracil-DNA glycosylase treatment, all cDNA underwent a first 18-cycle PCR with the universal primers M1SS and BC2_uni_R. For the original study's pipeline: Each sample was normalized by randomly selecting 1 million high-quality reads, each carrying a distinct molecular identifier. Instead of being binned into consensus sequences, reads that shared molecular identifiers were thrown out. MiTCR, run with a Q25 quality threshold and the strictest error-elimination algorithm, handled CDR3 identification, clonotype clustering and error correction. A nonparametric unseen species model using Euler transformation provided a lower-bound estimate of total TCR beta diversity. Using fastp trimming at Q25 and MiXCR clonotype assembly, TCRdb reanalyzed the public sequencing data and kept in-frame beta chains. When rows share a CDR3 protein, they turn into one entry using the most common DNA and genes. The V and J calls and clone size come from TCRdb's table, not from the authors' own analysis. This sample holds around 1,000,000 distinct CDR3 sequences; around 25% were observed only once. 0.75% of the sample is held by the ten biggest clonotypes.

General conclusions and limits of the study: There was a strong correlation between observed TCR beta diversity and the percentage of naive T cells measured by flow cytometry. Estimates of total diversity from one million sequenced T cells were regarded as lower bounds and underestimates. Compared with the aged group, more naive CD4+ T cells, fewer expanded clones and increased TCR diversity were shown by the long-lived group, suggesting age selection. Observed TCR beta diversity per million T cells fell roughly linearly with age, and a significant reduction was already apparent by age roughly 40. Since profiling was done on bulk unsorted PBMCs, naive and antigen-experienced compartments could not be conclusively compared. The CMV infection status of donors was not known, potentially confounding age-related changes in expanded clonotypes.

CDR1 is given as SGHTA and CDR2 as FQGNSA, both from the germline V gene. From its cysteine to its phenylalanine, the CDR3 spans 15 amino acids. Only the CDR3 portion is preserved as DNA: 45 bases, with reading frame beginning at the first base. At the junction V is shortened by 5 bases and J by 7 bases, with 20 bases in between. This sample also appeared in a second study, on T cells of mothers and their children. In that second paper, the authors write: Nine systemically healthy Caucasian individuals served as donors, namely three mothers together with their six children. cDNA synthesis consumed the entire amount of extracted RNA, loaded at about 1.5 ug RNA in each 15 ul reaction. In the second PCR, sample barcodes and 2-4 random nucleotides were introduced via the M1S primer. More than 8 million TCR beta CDR3 reads were obtained from each mother, and about 3 million reads were obtained from each child. TCR recombination output is similarly shaped by thymic selection in related and unrelated pairs, with a minor effect exerted by inherited differences. Normalized repertoire overlap in related mother-child pairs was always slightly higher than in unrelated mother-child pairs, but the difference was never significant. With a sensitivity of about 100 clones per million clonotypes, no persistent microchimeric T cell clones were detected. In the study, deep NGS was used to compare the TCR beta repertoires of mothers and children, and features distinguishing related mother-child pairs from unrelated individuals were sought. Mothers averaged approximately 40 +/- 4 years of age and children averaged around 11 +/- 4 years. After adapters were ligated using NEBNext reagents, the libraries underwent 100+100 nt paired-end sequencing on an Illumina HiSeq 2000. To avoid cross-contamination, the mother libraries and the child libraries were prepared a month apart and sequenced in separate runs. For each donor, between 500,000 and 2,000,000 distinct TCR beta clonotypes were identified. Naive TCR beta clonotypes were estimated from low-frequency clonotypes matched to each donor's FACS-determined naive share, without sorting.

The receptor was derived from a girl aged 2-10 years in good health. The chain is assembled from TRBV7-2 and TRBJ2-5, with TRBD2 tentatively as D gene (6 bases match). The sequenced material came from blood. The CDR3 in this case is CASSLRGLPPGTQYF. In nucleotide form, the sequence is TGTGCCAGCAGCCTTCGGGGACTCCCGCCTGGGACCCAGTACTTC.